The following is a TCR beta chain sequence with its context. Its target is unknown. Relative to the germline gene, one junction end is altered; a read error may explain this. This record belongs to a study of cytomegalovirus exposure and HLA in healthy donors. Whole-study results and caveats: Later work showed greater clonal expansion in HLA-associated TCR beta chains than in equally common others.

In the PCR, 60 Vbeta and 13 Jbeta primers were used. TCRdb keeps only in-frame clones here, not all; method: immunoSEQ multiplex PCR. Of tens of thousands of clones listed, over 65% are singletons. This receptor was taken from a man between 45 and 60 years old in good health and CMV-seropositive. The sequencing input was PBMCs.

The CDR3 sequence: CASSLAAQGSGANGLTF. The CDR3 region has the DNA TGTGCCAGCAGCTTAGCGGCACAGGGCTCTGGGGCCAACGGCCTGACTTTC. The V gene is TRBV11-2, the J gene TRBJ2-6; maybe TRBD1 (6 bases). This CDR3 spans 17 amino acids. Germline V gene sequence: CDR1 SGHAT, CDR2 FQNNGV.